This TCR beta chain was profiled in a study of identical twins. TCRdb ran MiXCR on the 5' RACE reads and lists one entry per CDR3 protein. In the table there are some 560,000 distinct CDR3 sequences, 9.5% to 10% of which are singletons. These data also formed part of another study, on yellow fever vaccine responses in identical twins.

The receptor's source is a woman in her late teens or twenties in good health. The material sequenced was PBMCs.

CDR3 in amino acids: CASSTRAGEGETQYF. The CDR3 DNA is TGTGCCAGCAGCACACGAGCGGGAGAGGGGGAGACCCAGTACTTC. The V gene is TRBV7-9, the J gene TRBJ2-5; TRBD2 aligns across 8 bases. The CDR3 length is 15 residues. V shed 5 bases and J 5 bases; nucleotides not matched to a gene: 10. CDR1 is SEHNR, CDR2 FQNEAQ, per germline (reference sequence).